This T cell receptor beta chain was observed in a study of blood T cell repertoires in COVID-19. Study in general: Material from acute and convalescent COVID-19 was sourced from the United States, Italy and Spain. Sources were T cells, B-cell-depleted T cells, or PBMCs; the material itself was cDNA or gDNA.

V lost 2 bases, J lost 4 bases, and 6 bases lay in between. Germline lookup yields CDR1 KGHSH and CDR2 LQKENI. CDR3 length: 12 residues. This clone was counted once. Patients at the Seattle site were enrolled during active infection and followed longitudinally. Per the original data handling: Researchers report that nucleated cell counts were estimated from reference gene primer amplification. This table comes from immunoSEQ multiplex PCR, and its TCRdb copy is limited to in-frame clones, with some not included. The V and J calls and the clone size are those of that table, but D and trimming were determined from the DNA. The top ten clones hold around 5% of a sample with 96,000 or so clones, roughly 81% of them seen once.

Sequencing input: peripheral blood. The J gene is TRBJ2-7, the V gene TRBV18, with D possibly being TRBD2 (5 bases). The sequence was collected from an elderly man with COVID-19, enrolled during active disease. The CDR3 DNA sequence: TGTGCCAGCTCACCAGGGAGTTACGAGCAGTACTTC. Residues: CASSPGSYEQYF.